The clone carrying this T cell receptor beta chain was seen ten or more times. What it recognizes is unknown. Using its own MiXCR run on the 5' RACE reads, TCRdb lists one record per CDR3 protein. The table lists 15,000 to 20,000 distinct CDR3 sequences, 6% to 7% of them singletons, with roughly 6.6% in the top ten. V was trimmed by 6 bases and J by 10 bases, leaving 16 bases between them. The V gene's germline CDR1 is SGHTA and CDR2 FQGNSA. CDR3 length equals 14 residues. This specimen belongs to a study of spatial heterogeneity in lung cancer. Study information: Every unique TCR and UMI combination, on average, appeared more than ten times in raw reads.

Time point of the sample: sample taken at primary tumor resection. The donors, more than 55 patients with untreated early-stage non-small cell lung cancer, provided the samples. The input material, whole RNA from tumor, nontumor lung or frozen PBMC, was sequenced unsorted. General study results and limits: Estimated TCR-seq coverage of tumor T cells was only roughly 7% for alpha chains. For beta chains, the corresponding estimate was approximately 12%. Counts of expanded alpha and beta TCRs within tumors tracked the tumor nonsynonymous mutation count.

This rearrangement joins TRBV7-2 to TRBJ1-6; tentatively, D is TRBD1 (6 bases). Sequencing used lung tumor tissue, obtained at surgery. This TCR was recovered from a male donor with early-stage non-small cell lung cancer. CDR3 sequence (DNA): TGTGCCAGCAGATCACAGGGCGACAGCTCACCCCTCCACTTT. It specifies CASRSQGDSSPLHF. Drawing the rest from reference TRBV7-2 and TRBJ1-6, the complete variable domain is GAGVSQSPSNKVTEKGKDVELRCDPISGHTALYWYRQSLGQGLEFLIYFQGNSAPDKSGLPSDRFSAERTGGSVSTLTIQRTQQEDSAVYLCASRSQGDSSPLHFGNGTRLTVT.